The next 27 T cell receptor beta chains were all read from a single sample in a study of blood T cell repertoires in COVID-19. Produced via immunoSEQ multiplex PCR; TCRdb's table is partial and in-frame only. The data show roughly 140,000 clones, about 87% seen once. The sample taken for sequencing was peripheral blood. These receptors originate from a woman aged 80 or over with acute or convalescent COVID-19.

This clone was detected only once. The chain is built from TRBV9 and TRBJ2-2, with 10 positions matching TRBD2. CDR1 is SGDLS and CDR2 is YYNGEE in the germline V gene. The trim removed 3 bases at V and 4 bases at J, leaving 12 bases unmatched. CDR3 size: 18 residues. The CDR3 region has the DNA TGTGCCAGCAGCGAGTTGGAGGGGCTAGCGGGGGTCACCGGGGAGCTGTTTTTT. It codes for CASSELEGLAGVTGELFF.

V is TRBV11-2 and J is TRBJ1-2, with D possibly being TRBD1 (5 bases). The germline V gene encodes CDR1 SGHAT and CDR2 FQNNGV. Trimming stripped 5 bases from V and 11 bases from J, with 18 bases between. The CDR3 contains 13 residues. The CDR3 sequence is CASSLAFSGRYTF. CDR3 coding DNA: TGTGCCAGCAGCCTCGCCTTTTCAGGGAGGTACACCTTC.

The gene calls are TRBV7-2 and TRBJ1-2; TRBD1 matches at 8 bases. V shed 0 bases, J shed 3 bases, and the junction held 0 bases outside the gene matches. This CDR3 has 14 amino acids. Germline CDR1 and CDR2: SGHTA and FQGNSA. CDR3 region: CASSLATGDYGYTF. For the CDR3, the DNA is TGTGCCAGCAGCTTAGCGACAGGGGACTATGGCTACACCTTC.

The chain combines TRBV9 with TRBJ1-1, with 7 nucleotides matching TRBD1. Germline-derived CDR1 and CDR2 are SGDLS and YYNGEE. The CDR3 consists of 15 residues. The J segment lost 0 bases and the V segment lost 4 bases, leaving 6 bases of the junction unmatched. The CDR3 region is CASSPPDRVNTEAFF. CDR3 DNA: TGTGCCAGCAGCCCCCCCGACAGGGTGAACACTGAAGCTTTCTTT.

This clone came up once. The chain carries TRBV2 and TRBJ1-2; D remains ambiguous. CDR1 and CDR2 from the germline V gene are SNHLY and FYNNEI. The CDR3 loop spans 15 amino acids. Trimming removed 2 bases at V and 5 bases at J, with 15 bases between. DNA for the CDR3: TGTGCCAGCAGTGAACGGAAGGGATCGGGGTATGGCTACACCTTC. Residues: CASSERKGSGYGYTF.

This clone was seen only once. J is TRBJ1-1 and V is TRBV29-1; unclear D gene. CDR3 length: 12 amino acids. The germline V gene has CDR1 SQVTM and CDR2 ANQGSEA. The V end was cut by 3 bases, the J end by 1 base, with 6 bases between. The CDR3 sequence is CSVERGNTEAFF. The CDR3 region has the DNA TGCAGCGTTGAGCGGGGGAACACTGAAGCTTTCTTT.

The CDR3 is CASSPQTGVIEKLFF. DNA of the CDR3: TGTGCCAGCTCACCACAAACAGGGGTGATTGAAAAACTGTTTTTT. The V and J genes are TRBV18 and TRBJ1-4, with 7 bases matching TRBD1. The germline V gene has CDR1 KGHSH and CDR2 LQKENI. This CDR3 has 15 amino acids. The J segment lost 7 bases and the V segment lost 1 base, leaving 6 bases of the junction unmatched.

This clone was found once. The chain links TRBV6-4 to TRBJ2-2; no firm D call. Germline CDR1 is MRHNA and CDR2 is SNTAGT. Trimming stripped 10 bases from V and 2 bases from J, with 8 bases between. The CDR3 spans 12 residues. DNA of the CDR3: TGTGCCATCCTAAACAACACCGGGGAGCTGTTTTTT. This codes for CAILNNTGELFF.

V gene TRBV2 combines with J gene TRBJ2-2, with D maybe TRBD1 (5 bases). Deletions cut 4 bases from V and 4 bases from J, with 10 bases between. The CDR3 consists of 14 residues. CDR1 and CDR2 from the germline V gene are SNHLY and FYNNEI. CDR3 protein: CASSGGRATGELFF. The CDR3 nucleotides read TGTGCCAGCAGTGGCGGCAGGGCCACCGGGGAGCTGTTTTTT.

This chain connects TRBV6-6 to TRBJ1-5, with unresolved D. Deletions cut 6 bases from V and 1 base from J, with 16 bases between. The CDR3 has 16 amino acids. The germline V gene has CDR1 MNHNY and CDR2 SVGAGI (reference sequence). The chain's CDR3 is CASRSYSGPSNQPQHF. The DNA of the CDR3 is TGTGCCAGCAGATCATACAGTGGGCCGAGCAATCAGCCCCAGCATTTT.

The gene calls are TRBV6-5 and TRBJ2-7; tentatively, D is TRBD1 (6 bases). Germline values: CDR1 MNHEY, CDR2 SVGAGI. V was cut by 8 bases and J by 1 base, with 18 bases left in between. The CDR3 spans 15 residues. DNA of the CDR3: TGTGCCAGCCGCCGAGAGGGGGAAGCTTCCTACGAGCAGTACTTC. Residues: CASRREGEASYEQYF.

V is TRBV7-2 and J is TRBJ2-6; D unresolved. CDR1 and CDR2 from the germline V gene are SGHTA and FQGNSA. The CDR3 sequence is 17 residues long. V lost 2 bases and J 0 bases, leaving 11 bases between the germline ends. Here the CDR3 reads CASSLFETRSGANVLTF. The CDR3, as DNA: TGTGCCAGCAGCTTATTCGAAACTCGCTCTGGGGCCAACGTCCTGACTTTC.

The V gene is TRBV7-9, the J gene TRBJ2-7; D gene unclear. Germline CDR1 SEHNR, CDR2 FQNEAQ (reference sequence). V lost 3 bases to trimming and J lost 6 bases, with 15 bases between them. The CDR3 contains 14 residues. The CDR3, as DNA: TGTGCCAGCAGCTTGGGCCTTCCTACCGGCGAGCAGTACTTC. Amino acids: CASSLGLPTGEQYF.

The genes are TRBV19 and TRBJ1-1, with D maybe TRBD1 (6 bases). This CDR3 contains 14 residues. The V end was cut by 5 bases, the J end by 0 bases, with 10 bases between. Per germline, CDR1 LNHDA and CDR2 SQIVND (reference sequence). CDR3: CASSPDRMNTEAFF. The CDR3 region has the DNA TGTGCCAGTAGTCCCGACAGGATGAACACTGAAGCTTTCTTT. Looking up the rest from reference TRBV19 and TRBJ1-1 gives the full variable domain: DGGITQSPKYLFRKEGQNVTLSCEQNLNHDAMYWYRQDPGQGLRLIYYSQIVNDFQKGDIAEGYSVSREKKESFPLTVTSAQKNPTAFYLCASSPDRMNTEAFFGQGTRLTVV.

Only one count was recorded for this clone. CDR3 sequence: CASSPPTGEETQYF. CDR3 DNA: TGTGCCAGCTCACCCCCGACAGGGGAAGAGACCCAGTACTTC. The V call is TRBV18, the J call TRBJ2-5; 8 bases match TRBD1. Losses at the gene ends were 3 bases for V and 3 bases for J; bases not matched to a gene: 3. Germline V gene sequence: CDR1 KGHSH, CDR2 LQKENI. The CDR3 is made up of 14 amino acids.

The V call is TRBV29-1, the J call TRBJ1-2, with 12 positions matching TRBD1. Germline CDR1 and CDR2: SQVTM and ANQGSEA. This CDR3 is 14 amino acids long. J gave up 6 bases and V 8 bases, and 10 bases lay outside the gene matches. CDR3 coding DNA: TGCAGCACTTATGGGACAGGGGGCGGGGATGGCTACACCTTC. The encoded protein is CSTYGTGGGDGYTF.

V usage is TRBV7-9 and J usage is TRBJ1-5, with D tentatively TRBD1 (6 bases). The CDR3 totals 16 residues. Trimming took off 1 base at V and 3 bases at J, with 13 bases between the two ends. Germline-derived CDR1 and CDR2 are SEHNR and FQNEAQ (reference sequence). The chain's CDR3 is CASSLGAGANNQPQHF. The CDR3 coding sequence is TGTGCCAGCAGCTTAGGGGCAGGGGCAAACAATCAGCCCCAGCATTTT.

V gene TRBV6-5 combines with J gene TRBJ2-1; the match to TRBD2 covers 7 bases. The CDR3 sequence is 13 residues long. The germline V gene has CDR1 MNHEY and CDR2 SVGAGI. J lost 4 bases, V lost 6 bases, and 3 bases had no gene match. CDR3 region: CASRLAQYNEQFF. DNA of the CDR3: TGTGCCAGCAGACTAGCGCAGTACAATGAGCAGTTCTTC.

The chain's CDR3 is CASSPGQGNQPQHF. CDR3 in DNA: TGTGCCAGCAGCCCGGGACAGGGAAATCAGCCCCAGCATTTT. The genes are TRBV2 and TRBJ1-5; 9 nucleotides align to TRBD1. The CDR3 consists of 14 residues. Looked up from germline, CDR1 is SNHLY and CDR2 is FYNNEI. The trim removed 6 bases at V and 4 bases at J, leaving 4 bases unmatched.

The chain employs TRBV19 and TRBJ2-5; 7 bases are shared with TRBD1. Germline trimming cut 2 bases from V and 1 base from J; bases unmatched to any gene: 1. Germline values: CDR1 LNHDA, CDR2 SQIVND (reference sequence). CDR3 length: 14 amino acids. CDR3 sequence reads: CASSINRGQETQYF. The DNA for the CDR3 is TGTGCCAGTAGTATAAACAGGGGCCAAGAGACCCAGTACTTC. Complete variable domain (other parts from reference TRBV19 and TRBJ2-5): DGGITQSPKYLFRKEGQNVTLSCEQNLNHDAMYWYRQDPGQGLRLIYYSQIVNDFQKGDIAEGYSVSREKKESFPLTVTSAQKNPTAFYLCASSINRGQETQYFGPGTRLLVL.

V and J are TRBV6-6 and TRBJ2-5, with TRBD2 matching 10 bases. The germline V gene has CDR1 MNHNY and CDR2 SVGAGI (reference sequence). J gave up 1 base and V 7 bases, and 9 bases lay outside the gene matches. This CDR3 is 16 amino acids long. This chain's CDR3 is CASTLAGAAIQETQYF. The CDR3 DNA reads TGTGCCAGCACCCTAGCGGGGGCCGCGATCCAAGAGACCCAGTACTTC.

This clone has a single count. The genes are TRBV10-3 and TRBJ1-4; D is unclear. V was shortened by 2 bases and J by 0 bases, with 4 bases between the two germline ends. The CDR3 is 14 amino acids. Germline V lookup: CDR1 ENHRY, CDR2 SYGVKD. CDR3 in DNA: TGTGCCATCAGTGAGGGAGCAACTAATGAAAAACTGTTTTTT. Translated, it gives CAISEGATNEKLFF.

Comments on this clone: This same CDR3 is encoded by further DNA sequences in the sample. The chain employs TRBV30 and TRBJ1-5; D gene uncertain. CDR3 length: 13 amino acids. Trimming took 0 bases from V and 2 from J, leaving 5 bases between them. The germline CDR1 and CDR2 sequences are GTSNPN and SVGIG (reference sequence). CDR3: CAWSVGGNQPQHF. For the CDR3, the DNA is TGTGCCTGGAGTGTCGGAGGCAATCAGCCCCAGCATTTT.

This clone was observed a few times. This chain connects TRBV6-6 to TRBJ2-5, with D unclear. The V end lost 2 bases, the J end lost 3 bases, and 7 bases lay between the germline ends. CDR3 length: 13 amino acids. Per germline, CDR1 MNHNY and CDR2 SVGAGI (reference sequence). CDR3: CASSYRQEETQYF. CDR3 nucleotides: TGTGCCAGCAGTTACCGCCAGGAAGAGACCCAGTACTTC.

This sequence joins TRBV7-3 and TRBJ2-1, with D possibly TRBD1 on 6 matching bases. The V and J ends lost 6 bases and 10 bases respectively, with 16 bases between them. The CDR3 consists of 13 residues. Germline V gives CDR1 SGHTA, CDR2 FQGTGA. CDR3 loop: CASSSPGQLEQFF. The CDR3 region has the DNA TGTGCCAGCAGTTCACCGGGACAACTAGAGCAGTTCTTC.

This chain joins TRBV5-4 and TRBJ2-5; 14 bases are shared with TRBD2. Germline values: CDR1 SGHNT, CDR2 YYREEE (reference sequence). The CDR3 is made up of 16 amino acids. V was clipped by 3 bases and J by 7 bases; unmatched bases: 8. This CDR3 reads CASSSMTSGGARTQYF. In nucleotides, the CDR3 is TGTGCCAGCAGCTCAATGACTAGCGGGGGGGCCAGGACCCAGTACTTC.

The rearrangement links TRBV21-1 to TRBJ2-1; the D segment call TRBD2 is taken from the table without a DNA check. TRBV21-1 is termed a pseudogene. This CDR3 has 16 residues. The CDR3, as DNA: TGTGCCAGCAGCAAACCCCGACTAGCGGGTCCCAATGAGCAGTTCTTC. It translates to CASSKPRLAGPNEQFF.